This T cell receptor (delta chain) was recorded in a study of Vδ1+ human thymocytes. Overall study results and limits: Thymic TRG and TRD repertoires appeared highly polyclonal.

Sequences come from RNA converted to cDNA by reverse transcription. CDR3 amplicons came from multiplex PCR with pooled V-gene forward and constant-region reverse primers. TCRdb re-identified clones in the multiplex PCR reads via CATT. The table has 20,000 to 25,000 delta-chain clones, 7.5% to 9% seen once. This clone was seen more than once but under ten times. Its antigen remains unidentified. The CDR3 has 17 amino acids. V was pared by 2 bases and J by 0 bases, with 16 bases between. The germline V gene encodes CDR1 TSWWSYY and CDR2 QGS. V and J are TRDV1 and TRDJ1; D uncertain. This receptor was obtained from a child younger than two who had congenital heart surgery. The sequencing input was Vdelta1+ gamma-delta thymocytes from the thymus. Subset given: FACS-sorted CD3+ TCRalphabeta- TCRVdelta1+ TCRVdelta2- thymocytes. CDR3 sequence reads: CALGEVWRNINTDKLIF. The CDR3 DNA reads TGTGCTCTTGGGGAAGTTTGGAGGAACATAAACACCGATAAACTCATCTTT.